This T cell receptor (beta chain) appears in the sequencing data of a study of regulatory T cells in long-lasting Graves disease (dated by TCRdb to the early 2020s). The study in broad terms: Persistent Graves' disease was defined as antithyroid drug treatment for over 5 years with persistently positive TSH receptor autoantibodies. The study was conducted in China and was registered as a clinical trial. A total of about 33 samples underwent TCR sequencing: about 13 from persistent and about 20 from newly diagnosed Graves' disease patients. Patients with persistent Graves' disease were compared with patients with newly diagnosed Graves' disease using TCR sequencing and RNA sequencing of peripheral blood. In the clinical cohort, patients with persistent Graves' disease had used antithyroid drugs for an average of around 10 years.

The full study reports these points: The small sample size was acknowledged by the authors as a limitation that may reduce accuracy. Sequencing and analysis were limited to the TCR beta chain. Because the primary lesion, thyroid tissue, could not be accessed, the study looked at peripheral blood alone. Compared with newly diagnosed patients, persistent Graves' disease patients had lower TCR Shannon entropy and fewer highly expanded clones, which suggests clonal expansion. A larger number of public clonotypes was shared among persistent patients (2,741) than among newly diagnosed patients (about 990).

Library preparation was by multiplex PCR. Instrument on record: Illumina HiSeq 4000. To build TCR beta libraries, CDR3 regions were amplified by Arm-PCR using iRepertoire HTBI primers. Gel purification was performed on PCR products prior to sequencing. Turning to the authors' computational methods: Across samples, about 63 TRBV and over 11 TRBJ segments were identified and used for gene usage analysis of CDR3 amino acid clonotypes. Filtered high-quality paired reads were merged into contigs using COPE and FqMerger. BLAST was used to align contigs to the IMGT TRBV, TRBD and TRBJ reference genes, and CDR3 was defined following IMGT. Highly expanded clones were defined as clonotypes with a frequency above 0.1%. Shannon entropy served as the measure of repertoire diversity, while the Gini coefficient captured V-J evenness. Clonotypes shared by more than one individual were considered public. The public sequencing data were trimmed at Q25 with fastp and processed into clonotypes with MiXCR by TCRdb, which kept only in-frame beta chains. Rows merge per CDR3 protein into single entries with the most common DNA and genes. TCRdb, not the original authors, processed these V and J calls. The sample profile shows under 450,000 distinct CDR3 sequences; 23% of them were found once. The ten largest clones add up to around 24% of the sample.

This clonotype was found a few times. It lacks a known antigen. Base qualities are not recorded, but no much larger clone differs from it by a single base. This specimen's time point label, per the study, means: persistent/refractory GD, antithyroid drugs over 5 years with positive TRAb. For both TCR sequencing and RNA sequencing, RNA was extracted from PBMCs using TRIzol. The diagnosis of Graves' disease was made according to American Thyroid Association guidelines. Patients for the study were recruited at an endocrinology department in Xi'an, China. Each patient gave about 8.1 milliliters of peripheral blood, collected in an EDTA anticoagulant tube. Ficoll Paque Plus density gradient separation was used to isolate PBMCs, and no additional T cell sorting was done. An Agilent 2100 Bioanalyzer and agarose gel were used to check RNA quality, and a NanoDrop 2000 was used to measure RNA concentration.

The input for sequencing was peripheral blood mononuclear cells (PBMCs), taken when the disease was refractory, from a patient treated with antithyroid drugs. The clonotype was recovered from a female donor with Graves disease.

The CDR3 region: CASSQVRGLGTEAFF. In nucleotide form, the sequence is TGCGCCAGCAGCCAAGTGAGGGGGTTGGGCACTGAAGCTTTCTTT. In this chain, TRBV4-1 is recombined with TRBJ1-1; TRBD1 is perhaps the D gene, given 6 matching bases. V and J are truncated by 1 base and 4 bases respectively, leaving an intervening sequence of 13 bases. Reading from cysteine to phenylalanine, the CDR3 counts 15 amino acids. Just CDR3 DNA is preserved here, 45 bases in frame from base 1. CDR1 and CDR2 are drawn from the germline V gene: MGHRA, YSYEKL.